Judged by abundance, the clone carrying this T cell receptor beta chain is medium-sized. Compared with germline, one end of the junction differs, possibly owing to a read error. The CDR3 runs to 15 residues. Per the germline V gene, CDR1 is MNHNS and CDR2 is SASEGT. The sample belongs to a study of beta chain features in type 1 diabetes. TCRB transcripts that were expressed got sequenced, as all of the isolated RNA had been reverse transcribed. Using immunoSEQ multiplex PCR, the repertoire was profiled, and TCRdb retains in-frame clones only, with some absent. The table has some 300,000 clones, approximately 8% seen once.

The TCR sequence derives from a woman under 30 in good health. The specimen sequenced was central memory CD4+ T cells from blood. The chain has TRBV6-1 and TRBJ2-6; 10 bases map to TRBD1. The CDR3 DNA reads as TGTGCCGGCAGGACAGGGGGCTCTGGGGCCAACGTCCTGACTTTC. Protein sequence: CAGRTGGSGANVLTF.